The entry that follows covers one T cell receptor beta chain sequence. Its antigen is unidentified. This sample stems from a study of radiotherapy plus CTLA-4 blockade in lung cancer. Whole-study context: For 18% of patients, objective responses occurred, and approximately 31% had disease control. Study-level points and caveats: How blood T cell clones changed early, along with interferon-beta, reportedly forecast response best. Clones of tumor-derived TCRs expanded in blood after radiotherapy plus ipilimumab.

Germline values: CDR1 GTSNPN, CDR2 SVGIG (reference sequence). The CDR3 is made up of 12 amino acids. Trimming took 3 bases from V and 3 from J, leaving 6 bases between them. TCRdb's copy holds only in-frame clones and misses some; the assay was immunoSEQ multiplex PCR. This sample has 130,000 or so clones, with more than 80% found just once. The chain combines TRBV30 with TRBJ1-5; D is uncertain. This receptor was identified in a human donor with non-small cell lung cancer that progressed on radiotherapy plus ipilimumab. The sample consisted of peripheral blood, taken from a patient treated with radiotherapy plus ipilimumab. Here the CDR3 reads CAWSRYNQPQHF. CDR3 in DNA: TGTGCCTGGAGCCGATACAATCAGCCCCAGCATTTT.